The clone carrying this T cell receptor (beta chain) was counted only a few times. This entry belongs to a study of shared clonotypes between healthy human individuals. The data were produced by immunoSEQ multiplex PCR, yet TCRdb's version contains in-frame clones alone and is incomplete. The sample lists 550,000 to 850,000 clones; roughly 72% were seen once. CDR1 is SGHTA, CDR2 FQGNSA, per germline. This CDR3 spans 15 amino acids. The germline V and J ends were trimmed by 4 bases and 2 bases, with 14 bases remaining between them. The receptor comes from a woman aged 30 to 39 in good health. Sample: memory CD4+ T cells sorted from blood. Subset indicated: CD45RA-negative fraction. The chain uses TRBV7-2 and TRBJ2-5; D is unclear. DNA of the CDR3: TGTGCCAGCAGCTCAACAAAGGTGCAACAAGAGACCCAGTACTTC. Translation: CASSSTKVQQETQYF.